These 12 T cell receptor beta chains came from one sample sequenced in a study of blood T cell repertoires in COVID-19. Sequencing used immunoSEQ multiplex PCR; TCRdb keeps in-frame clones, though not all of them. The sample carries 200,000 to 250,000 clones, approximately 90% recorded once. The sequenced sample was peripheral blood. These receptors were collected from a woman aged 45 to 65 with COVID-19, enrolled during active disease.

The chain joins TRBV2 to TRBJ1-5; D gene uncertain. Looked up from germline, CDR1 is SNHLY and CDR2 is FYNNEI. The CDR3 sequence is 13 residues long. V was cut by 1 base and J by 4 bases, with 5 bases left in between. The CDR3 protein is CASSEGENQPQHF. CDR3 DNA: TGTGCCAGCAGTGAAGGAGAGAATCAGCCCCAGCATTTT. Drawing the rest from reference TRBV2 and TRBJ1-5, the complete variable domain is EPEVTQTPSHQVTQMGQEVILRCVPISNHLYFYWYRQILGQKVEFLVSFYNNEISEKSEIFDDQFSVERPDGSNFTLKIRSTKLEDSAMYFCASSEGENQPQHFGDGTRLSIL.

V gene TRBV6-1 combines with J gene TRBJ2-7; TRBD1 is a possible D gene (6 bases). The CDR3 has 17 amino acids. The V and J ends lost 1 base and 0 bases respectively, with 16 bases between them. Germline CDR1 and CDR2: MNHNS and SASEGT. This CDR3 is CASSEEGQTTLSYEQYF. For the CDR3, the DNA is TGTGCCAGCAGTGAAGAGGGACAAACAACCCTCTCCTACGAGCAGTACTTC.

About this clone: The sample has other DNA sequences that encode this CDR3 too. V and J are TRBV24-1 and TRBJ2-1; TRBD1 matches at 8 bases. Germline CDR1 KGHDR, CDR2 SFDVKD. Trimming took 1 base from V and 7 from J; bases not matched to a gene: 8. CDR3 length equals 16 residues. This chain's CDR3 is CATSDFSRGRGNEQFF. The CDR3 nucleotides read TGTGCCACCAGTGATTTCAGCAGGGGGCGCGGGAATGAGCAGTTCTTC.

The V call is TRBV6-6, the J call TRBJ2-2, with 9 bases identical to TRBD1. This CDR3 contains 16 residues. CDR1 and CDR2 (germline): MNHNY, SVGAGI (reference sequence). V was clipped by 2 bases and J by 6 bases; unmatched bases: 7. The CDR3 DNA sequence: TGTGCCAGCAGTTACCACCGGGACAGGGATCCCGGGGAGCTGTTTTTT. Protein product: CASSYHRDRDPGELFF.

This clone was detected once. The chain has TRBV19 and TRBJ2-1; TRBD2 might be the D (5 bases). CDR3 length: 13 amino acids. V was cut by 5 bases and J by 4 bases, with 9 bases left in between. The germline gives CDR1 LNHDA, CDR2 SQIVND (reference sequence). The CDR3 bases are TGTGCCAGTAGTCGTCGGGGATACAATGAGCAGTTCTTC. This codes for CASSRRGYNEQFF. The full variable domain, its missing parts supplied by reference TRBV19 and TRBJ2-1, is DGGITQSPKYLFRKEGQNVTLSCEQNLNHDAMYWYRQDPGQGLRLIYYSQIVNDFQKGDIAEGYSVSREKKESFPLTVTSAQKNPTAFYLCASSRRGYNEQFFGPGTRLTVL.

CDR3: CSVQDRDGQPQHF. CDR3 DNA sequence: TGCAGCGTCCAAGACAGGGATGGACAGCCCCAGCATTTT. The chain recombines TRBV29-1 with TRBJ1-5; TRBD1 matches 7 bases. The CDR3 is 13 amino acids. V was clipped by 6 bases and J by 7 bases; unmatched bases: 9. The germline gives CDR1 SQVTM, CDR2 ANQGSEA.

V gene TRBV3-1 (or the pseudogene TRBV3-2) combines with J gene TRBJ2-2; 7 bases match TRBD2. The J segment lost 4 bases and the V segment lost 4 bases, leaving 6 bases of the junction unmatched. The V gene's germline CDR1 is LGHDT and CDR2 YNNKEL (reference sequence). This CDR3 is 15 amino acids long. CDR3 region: CASSPWGGGTGELFF. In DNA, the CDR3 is TGTGCCAGCAGCCCGTGGGGCGGGGGCACCGGGGAGCTGTTTTTT.

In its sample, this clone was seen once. The CDR3 DNA follows: TGTGCCAGTAGTCCCCGACAGGGCTCCTACAATGAGCAGTTCTTC. Protein product: CASSPRQGSYNEQFF. The rearrangement uses TRBV19 and TRBJ2-1; 7 bases fit TRBD1. The V segment lost 5 bases and the J segment 0 bases; nucleotides outside the gene matches: 4. This CDR3 has 15 amino acids. CDR1 and CDR2 from the germline V gene are LNHDA and SQIVND (reference sequence). Using reference TRBV19 and TRBJ2-1 for the parts outside the CDR3, the full variable domain is DGGITQSPKYLFRKEGQNVTLSCEQNLNHDAMYWYRQDPGQGLRLIYYSQIVNDFQKGDIAEGYSVSREKKESFPLTVTSAQKNPTAFYLCASSPRQGSYNEQFFGPGTRLTVL.

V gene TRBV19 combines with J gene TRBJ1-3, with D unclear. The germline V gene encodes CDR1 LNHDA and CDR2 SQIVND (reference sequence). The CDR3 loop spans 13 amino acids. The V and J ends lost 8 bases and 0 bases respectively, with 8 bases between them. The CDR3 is CASEQSSGNTIYF. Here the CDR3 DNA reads TGTGCCAGTGAACAGAGCTCTGGAAACACCATATATTTT.

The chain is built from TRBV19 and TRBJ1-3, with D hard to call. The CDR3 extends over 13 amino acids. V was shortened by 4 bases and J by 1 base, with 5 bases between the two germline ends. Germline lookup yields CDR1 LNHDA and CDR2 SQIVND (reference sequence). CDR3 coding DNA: TGTGCCAGTAGTACCGGGTCTGGAAACACCATATATTTT. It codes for CASSTGSGNTIYF.

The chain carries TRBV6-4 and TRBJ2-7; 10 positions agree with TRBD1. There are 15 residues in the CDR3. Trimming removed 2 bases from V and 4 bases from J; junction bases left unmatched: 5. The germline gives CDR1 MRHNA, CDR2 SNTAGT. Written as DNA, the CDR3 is TGTGCCAGCAGTGACCGGGACAGGGGTTTTTACGAGCAGTACGTC. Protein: CASSDRDRGFYEQYV.

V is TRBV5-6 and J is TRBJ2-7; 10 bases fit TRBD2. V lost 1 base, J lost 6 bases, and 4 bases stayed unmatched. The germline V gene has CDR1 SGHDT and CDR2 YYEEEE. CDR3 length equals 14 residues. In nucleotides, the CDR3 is TGTGCCAGCAGCTTGCCTAGCGGGGGTCTCGAGCAGTACTTC. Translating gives CASSLPSGGLEQYF.